This T cell receptor beta chain stems from a study of cytotoxic CD8 clonotypes in ibrutinib-treated CLL. Across the whole study: Partial responders around 24, complete 2; around twelve progressed and 14 stayed in remission by median around 71 months.

The CDR3 spans 13 residues. Germline assignment: CDR1 SEHNR and CDR2 FQNEAQ (reference sequence). With 3 bases removed from V and 7 bases from J, the gap between germline ends came to 9 bases. Sequenced by immunoSEQ multiplex PCR; TCRdb stores in-frame clones only, minus some. The data show over 100,000 clones, roughly 85% seen once. This clone was seen once. This chain joins TRBV7-9 and TRBJ1-4; D remains unclear. The specimen was PBMCs, collected after 24 months of ibrutinib treatment. This clonotype originated in a human donor with chronic lymphocytic leukemia. CDR3 protein: CASSFVGIEKLFF. The CDR3 DNA follows: TGTGCCAGCAGCTTTGTAGGGATTGAAAAACTGTTTTTT. Full variable domain (missing parts from reference TRBV7-9 and TRBJ1-4): DTGVSQNPRHKITKRGQNVTFRCDPISEHNRLYWYRQTLGQGPEFLTYFQNEAQLEKSRLLSDRFSAERPKGSFSTLEIQRTEQGDSAMYLCASSFVGIEKLFFGSGTQLSVL.